This TCR beta chain was retrieved from a study of T cell responses to AZD1222 COVID-19 vaccine. This clone was detected only a few times. The assay was immunoSEQ multiplex PCR, and TCRdb's table has in-frame clones only and misses some. This sample has some 100,000 clones, with around 87% found just once. Looked up from germline, CDR1 is SGHAT and CDR2 is FQNNGV. CDR3 size: 16 residues. V was pared by 2 bases and J by 1 base, with 11 bases between. The sample here was peripheral blood, taken 28 days after the second AZD1222 dose. V gene TRBV11-2 combines with J gene TRBJ2-2, with D possibly being TRBD2 (5 bases). The TCR was taken from an adult who received the AZD1222 COVID-19 vaccine. In nucleotides, the CDR3 is TGTGCCAGCAGCTTATTGGCAGGAGGGAACACCGGGGAGCTGTTTTTT. This encodes CASSLLAGGNTGELFF.